This T cell receptor (beta chain) was documented in a study of T-cell memory formation after mild COVID-19. In the study overall: Among the donors, TCR clusters were largely specific to each donor.

In germline, CDR1 is SGHTA, CDR2 FQGNSA. Deletions cut 1 base from V and 6 bases from J, with 13 bases between. The CDR3 is 15 residues long. TCRdb re-called the 5' RACE reads through MiXCR, storing one row per CDR3 protein. The sample holds fewer than 700,000 distinct CDR3 sequences; roughly 21% are singletons and the top ten take approximately 8.4%. A word on this clonotype: Its antigen is not known.

The study, taken as a whole, reports: Clones that got smaller from day 15 to 85 had even CD4/CD8, while clones growing later tipped toward CD4+. Mainly in CM and EM were contracting CD4+ clones; CD8+ were in EMRA.

Material for sequencing was PBMCs or a T cell subset sorted from them (not recorded which). The receptor was isolated from an adult woman who had mild COVID-19 (a few samples of this study predate the infection). Cell type and time point are not known. The gene calls are TRBV7-2 and TRBJ2-1; possible D gene TRBD2, 6 bases. The CDR3 loop reads CASSLVSWGGNEQFF. CDR3 nucleotide sequence: TGTGCCAGCAGCTTAGTGAGCTGGGGAGGCAATGAGCAGTTCTTC.